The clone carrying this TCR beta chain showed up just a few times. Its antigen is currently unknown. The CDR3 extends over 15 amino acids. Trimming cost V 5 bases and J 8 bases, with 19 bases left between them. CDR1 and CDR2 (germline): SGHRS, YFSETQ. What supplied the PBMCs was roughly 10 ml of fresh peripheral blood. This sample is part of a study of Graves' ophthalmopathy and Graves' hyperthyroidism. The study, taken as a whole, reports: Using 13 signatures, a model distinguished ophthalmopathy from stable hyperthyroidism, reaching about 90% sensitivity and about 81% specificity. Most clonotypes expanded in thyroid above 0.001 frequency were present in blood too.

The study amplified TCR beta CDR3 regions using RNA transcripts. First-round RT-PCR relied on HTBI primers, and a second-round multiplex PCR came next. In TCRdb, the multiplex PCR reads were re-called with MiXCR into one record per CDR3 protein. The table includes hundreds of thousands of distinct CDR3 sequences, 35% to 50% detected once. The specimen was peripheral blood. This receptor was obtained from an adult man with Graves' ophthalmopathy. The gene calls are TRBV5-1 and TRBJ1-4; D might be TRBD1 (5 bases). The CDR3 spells CASRFRDPREEKLFF. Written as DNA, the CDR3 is TGCGCCAGCAGATTCCGGGACCCCCGCGAGGAAAAACTGTTTTTT.